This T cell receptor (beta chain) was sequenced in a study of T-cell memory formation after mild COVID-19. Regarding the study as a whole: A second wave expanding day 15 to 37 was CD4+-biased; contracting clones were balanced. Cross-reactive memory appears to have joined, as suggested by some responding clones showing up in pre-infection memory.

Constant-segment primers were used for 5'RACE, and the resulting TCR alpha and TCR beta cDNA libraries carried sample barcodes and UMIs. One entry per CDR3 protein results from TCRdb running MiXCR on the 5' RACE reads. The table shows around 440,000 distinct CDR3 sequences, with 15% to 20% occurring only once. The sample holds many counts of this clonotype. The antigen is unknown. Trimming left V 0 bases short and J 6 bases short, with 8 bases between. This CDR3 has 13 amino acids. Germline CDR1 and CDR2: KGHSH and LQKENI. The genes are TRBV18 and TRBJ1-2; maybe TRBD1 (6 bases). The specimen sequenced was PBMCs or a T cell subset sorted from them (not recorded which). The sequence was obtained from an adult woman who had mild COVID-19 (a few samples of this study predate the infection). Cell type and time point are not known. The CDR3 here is CASSPPAGDGYTF. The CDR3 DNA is TGTGCCAGCTCACCACCGGCAGGGGATGGCTACACCTTC.